Below, 19 T cell receptor beta chains from the same sample are listed, as sequenced in a study of a mutant IDH1 vaccine in newly diagnosed glioma. Generated by immunoSEQ multiplex PCR, the TCRdb table keeps only in-frame clones and is missing some. This repertoire shows about 59,000 clones, 80% to 95% found once; its top ten account for over 2.5%. Time point defined: baseline, week 1 (first vaccination visit). Treatment indicated: pre-vaccination baseline after standard-of-care therapy. The specimen was PBMCs, collected from a glioma patient treated with radiotherapy, temozolomide or both. The receptors stem from a man aged 50-60 years with glioma.

The chain is built from TRBV5-1 and TRBJ2-3; 10 bases fit TRBD2. Per germline, CDR1 SGHRS and CDR2 YFSETQ. V gave up 4 bases and J gave up 4 bases; unmatched junction bases: 9. The CDR3 has 16 amino acids. CDR3 DNA sequence: TGCGCCAGCAGCACCCCTAGCGGGGGAACAGCAGATACGCAGTATTTT. It yields the protein CASSTPSGGTADTQYF.

V gene TRBV5-5 combines with J gene TRBJ2-7; a possible D gene is TRBD1 (5 bases). This CDR3 has 13 residues. Germline CDR1 and CDR2: SGHKS and YYEKEE (reference sequence). The V gene lost 2 bases and the J gene lost 5 bases, with 11 bases spanning the gap. In nucleotides, the CDR3 is TGTGCCAGCAGCTTCCCAGGGTCTAACGAGCAGTACTTC. This encodes CASSFPGSNEQYF. The whole variable domain, remainder taken from reference TRBV5-5 and TRBJ2-7, is DAGVTQSPTHLIKTRGQQVTLRCSPISGHKSVSWYQQVLGQGPQFIFQYYEKEERGRGNFPDRFSARQFPNYSSELNVNALLLGDSALYLCASSFPGSNEQYFGPGTRLTVT.

The chain employs TRBV27 and TRBJ2-3; D ambiguous. The length of the CDR3 is 11 residues. With 6 bases removed from V and 3 bases from J, the gap between germline ends came to 4 bases. CDR1 MNHEY and CDR2 SMNVEV come from the germline V gene (reference sequence). The DNA for the CDR3 is TGTGCCAGCAGGAGTACAGATACGCAGTATTTT. This translates into CASRSTDTQYF.

V gene TRBV7-2 combines with J gene TRBJ2-4; D possibly matches TRBD1 or TRBD2 (6 bases each). Trimming took 6 bases from V and 0 from J, leaving 15 bases between them. In germline, CDR1 is SGHTA, CDR2 FQGNSA. CDR3 length: 16 residues. Here the CDR3 reads CASRKPGALAKNIQYF. Here the CDR3 DNA reads TGTGCCAGCAGAAAACCGGGGGCTCTAGCCAAAAACATTCAGTACTTC.

The chain recombines TRBV27 with TRBJ2-1; TRBD2 agrees at 8 bases. Trimming at V came to 5 bases and at J to 7 bases, leaving 10 bases not matched to a gene. The V gene's germline CDR1 is MNHEY and CDR2 SMNVEV (reference sequence). The CDR3 is 15 amino acids. The CDR3 sequence is CASSPITGLVNEQFF. CDR3 nucleotides: TGTGCCAGCAGTCCAATAACGGGACTAGTTAATGAGCAGTTCTTC.

Concerning this clone itself: A junction end diverges from the germline sequence, so it may reflect a read error. This chain links TRBV7-7 with TRBJ2-1; D might be TRBD2 (5 bases). The CDR3 consists of 15 residues. The germline V gene encodes CDR1 SSHAT and CDR2 FNYEAQ (reference sequence). CDR3 amino acids: CASSFGRAKYNEQFF. The CDR3 DNA sequence: TGTGCTAGCAGCTTTGGGCGGGCTAAGTACAATGAGCAGTTCTTC.

The chain couples TRBV5-1 to TRBJ2-1; 11 nucleotides match TRBD1. Germline CDR1 SGHRS, CDR2 YFSETQ. V gave up 4 bases and J gave up 14 bases; unmatched junction bases: 11. This CDR3 is built from 14 residues. The CDR3 DNA reads TGCGCCAGCAGCCCCGCCCCCCGGGACAGGGGGGAGTTCTTC. Translating gives CASSPAPRDRGEFF.

J is TRBJ2-3 and V is TRBV7-3; D may be TRBD2 (5 bases). Per the germline V gene, CDR1 is SGHTA and CDR2 is FQGTGA. The CDR3 covers 13 residues. The V gene lost 3 bases and the J gene lost 4 bases, with 8 bases spanning the gap. The DNA of the CDR3 is TGTGCCAGCAGCTTTTCTAGCTCAGATACGCAGTATTTT. Amino acid sequence: CASSFSSSDTQYF.

The chain is built from TRBV6-6 and TRBJ2-7; D not certain. The germline gives CDR1 MNHNY, CDR2 SVGAGI (reference sequence). The V end lost 2 bases, the J end lost 0 bases, and 2 bases lay between the germline ends. CDR3 size: 12 residues. The CDR3 DNA reads TGTGCCAGCAGTTACAGCTCCTACGAGCAGTACTTC. It encodes CASSYSSYEQYF.

The chain employs TRBV2 and TRBJ1-5; 7 positions match TRBD1. The CDR3 runs 14 residues. Germline V lookup: CDR1 SNHLY, CDR2 FYNNEI. V lost 6 bases to trimming and J lost 3 bases; unmatched junction nucleotides: 5. The CDR3 region is CASRTTGLNQPQHF. The CDR3, as DNA: TGTGCCAGCAGGACGACAGGGCTCAATCAGCCCCAGCATTTT.

The chain joins TRBV7-6 to TRBJ1-4; 8 bases are shared with TRBD1. CDR3 length equals 15 residues. The V and J ends lost 5 bases and 6 bases, in that order; junction bases with no gene match: 8. Per germline, CDR1 SGHVS and CDR2 FNYEAQ. The CDR3 DNA reads TGTGCCAGCAGCCCAATCAGGGGGCGGGATGAAAAACTGTTTTTT. Amino acid sequence: CASSPIRGRDEKLFF.

This rearrangement joins TRBV7-9 to TRBJ2-5, with D maybe TRBD2 (6 bases). Trimming removed 1 base from V and 2 bases from J, with 20 bases in between. CDR1 and CDR2 from the germline V gene are SEHNR and FQNEAQ (reference sequence). This CDR3 spans 18 amino acids. For the CDR3, the DNA is TGTGCCAGCAGCTTAGGGGTCGGGCGGGGAGGTGAACAAGAGACCCAGTACTTC. Its protein is CASSLGVGRGGEQETQYF.

This rearrangement joins TRBV6-5 to TRBJ2-7; 10 nucleotides align to TRBD1. In germline, CDR1 is MNHEY, CDR2 SVGAGI. V lost 6 bases and J lost 2; bases outside the gene matches: 7. This CDR3 comprises 15 residues. CDR3 region: CASRFRDRGPYEQYF. The CDR3 region has the DNA TGTGCCAGCAGGTTCCGGGACAGGGGACCCTACGAGCAGTACTTC.

This clone was observed a handful of times. The chain is built from TRBV11-2 and TRBJ1-1; D gene ambiguous. This CDR3 is 12 amino acids long. The germline V gene encodes CDR1 SGHAT and CDR2 FQNNGV. The V end lost 3 bases, the J end lost 8 bases, and 10 bases lay between the germline ends. CDR3 region: CASSFSGREAFF. In DNA form, the CDR3 reads TGTGCCAGCAGCTTTTCGGGCAGGGAAGCTTTCTTT.

The count of this clone is one. CDR3 in DNA: TGCGCCAGCAGCTTGGCCGGGGACAGTAACCACGAGCAGTACTTC. Encoded protein: CASSLAGDSNHEQYF. The rearrangement joins TRBV5-1 to TRBJ2-7; 7 bases match TRBD1. This CDR3 comprises 15 residues. V was pared by 0 bases and J by 5 bases, with 8 bases of the junction left unmatched. The V gene's germline CDR1 is SGHRS and CDR2 YFSETQ.

This chain connects TRBV7-2 to TRBJ2-7, with D perhaps TRBD2 (5 bases). CDR3 size: 13 residues. V lost 2 bases to trimming and J lost 6 bases, with 11 bases between them. CDR1 and CDR2 (germline): SGHTA, FQGNSA. Here the CDR3 DNA reads TGTGCCAGCAGCTTATACCTAGCTGGCGAGCAGTACTTC. Its protein is CASSLYLAGEQYF.

The chain links TRBV30 to TRBJ1-2; D unresolved. CDR3 length: 15 amino acids. The germline V gene has CDR1 GTSNPN and CDR2 SVGIG (reference sequence). V shed 5 bases and J shed 5 bases, with 21 bases lying between them. The CDR3 spells CAWVQDSGLTYGYTF. DNA for the CDR3: TGTGCCTGGGTGCAAGACTCCGGTCTGACTTATGGCTACACCTTC.

This chain joins TRBV27 and TRBJ1-5, with a tentative D call TRBD1 (6 bases). Germline V gene lookup returns CDR1 MNHEY and CDR2 SMNVEV (reference sequence). This CDR3 comprises 14 residues. V gave up 3 bases and J gave up 6 bases, with 12 bases separating them. CDR3 sequence reads: CASSFSGGGQPQHF. Here the CDR3 DNA reads TGTGCCAGCAGTTTTTCCGGGGGCGGTCAGCCCCAGCATTTT.

The V call is TRBV19, the J call TRBJ1-2; a possible D gene is TRBD1 (5 bases). The CDR3 loop spans 14 amino acids. CDR1 LNHDA and CDR2 SQIVND come from the germline V gene (reference sequence). Trimming shortened V by 4 bases and J by 5 bases, and 14 bases separated the two germline ends. The CDR3 here is CASSRDRLGYGYTF. For the CDR3, the DNA is TGTGCCAGTAGTAGGGACCGCCTGGGGTATGGCTACACCTTC.